This T cell receptor (beta chain) emerged from a study of CD8 T cells in Susac syndrome. Study in general: Patients with Susac syndrome were therapy-naive, taking corticosteroids, with some also receiving intravenous immunoglobulin, or taking intravenous immunoglobulin alone at the time their blood was drawn.

About this clonotype: Its ends do not fully match the called genes, so a read error is possible.

In germline, CDR1 is SNHLY, CDR2 FYNNEI. The CDR3 totals 13 residues. The authors carried out high-throughput sequencing of TCR beta. They applied it to CD8+ and CD4+ T cells obtained from blood. Bulk CD8+ and CD4+ cells came from magnetic negative isolation; CD8+ TEMRA by FACS. Reverse transcription of roughly 0.45 to 1 ug RNA used random hexamers. MiXCR, run by TCRdb on the immunoSEQ multiplex PCR reads, gives a single entry per CDR3 protein. The sample holds around 80,000 distinct CDR3 sequences; over 85% are singletons and the top ten take 0.4% to 0.55%. Material: CD8+ T cells from PBMCs. This receptor was obtained from a human donor with Susac syndrome. The rearrangement joins TRBV2 to TRBJ2-3; 9 bases map to TRBD1. This chain's CDR3 is CASSRTGVDMQYF. The CDR3 DNA sequence: TGTGCCAGCAGTAGGACAGGGGTAGATATGCAGTATTTT.